The 27 T cell receptor beta chains in this list originate from one sample, sequenced in a study of T-cell reconstitution after alpha-beta-depleted transplantation in children (dated by TCRdb to 2015 to 2016). The library was prepared using PCR. The data were produced on an Illumina HiSeq 2500. Molecular barcoding was employed in the preparation of TCR libraries, with unique molecular identifiers being used to normalize TCRbeta repertoire quantification. Using fastp trimming at Q25 and MiXCR clonotype assembly, TCRdb reanalyzed the public sequencing data and kept in-frame beta chains. Each entry is one CDR3 protein sequence, shown with its most common DNA and genes. The sample has some 200,000 distinct CDR3 sequences on record, 8.4% of them singletons. Roughly a third of the sample goes to the ten largest clones. The treatment or condition label, as the study defines it: allogeneic hematopoietic cell transplantation with graft depleted of TCRalphabeta T cells and CD19 B cells.

The sample was PBMCs, mostly from graft donor cells, taken 360 days after TCRalphabeta/CD19-depleted stem cell transplant. The receptors were gathered from a male patient aged 2 to 10 who had a stem cell transplant for acute myeloid leukemia, so the T cells may come from the graft donor.

This chain links TRBV29-1 with TRBJ2-5; D may be TRBD1 (5 bases). Germline V gene data show CDR1 as SQVTM and CDR2 as ANQGSEA. V was pared by 6 bases and J by 5 bases, with 19 bases between. This CDR3 comprises 14 residues. CDR3 in amino acids: CSVALTGFRETQYF. For the CDR3, the DNA is TGCAGCGTCGCGCTCACAGGTTTCAGGGAGACCCAGTACTTC.

The J gene is TRBJ1-3, the V gene TRBV7-2; no reliable D call. Germline V gene data show CDR1 as SGHTA and CDR2 as FQGNSA. Trimming stripped 5 bases from V and 2 bases from J, with 10 bases between. This CDR3 region has 14 residues. The chain's CDR3 is CASSLDTTGNTIYF. Written as DNA, the CDR3 is TGTGCCAGCAGCCTCGACACCACTGGAAACACCATATATTTT.

The rearrangement uses TRBV11-2 and TRBJ2-7; 7 positions match TRBD2. The germline CDR1 and CDR2 sequences are SGHAT and FQNNGV. This CDR3 spans 14 amino acids. With V trimmed by 5 bases and J by 9 bases, 13 bases remained unmatched. The CDR3 reads CASSLAGRASGQYF. For the CDR3, the DNA is TGTGCCAGCAGCCTAGCAGGGAGGGCCTCCGGGCAGTACTTC. Based on the CDR3 plus reference TRBV11-2 and TRBJ2-7, the full variable domain is EAGVAQSPRYKIIEKRQSVAFWCNPISGHATLYWYQQILGQGPKLLIQFQNNGVVDDSQLPKDRFSAERLKGVDSTLKIQPAKLEDSAVYLCASSLAGRASGQYFGPGTRLTVT.

In this sample, this clonotype turned up many times. The chain is built from TRBV20-1 and TRBJ1-2, with D perhaps matching TRBD1 (6 bases). Deletions cut 3 bases from V and 5 bases from J, with 10 bases between. The CDR3 length is 12 residues. CDR1 and CDR2 from the germline V gene are DFQATT and SNEGSKA (reference sequence). DNA for the CDR3: TGCAGTGCTAGGGAGGGGGGTTATGGCTACACCTTC. Protein: CSAREGGYGYTF.

This clonotype came up many times. The chain joins TRBV7-2 to TRBJ2-1; weak D call: TRBD1 (5 bases). Germline CDR1 and CDR2: SGHTA and FQGNSA. There are 15 residues in the CDR3. V was trimmed by 2 bases and J by 0 bases, leaving 8 bases between them. The CDR3 DNA reads TGTGCCAGCAGCTTAAAGGGGAACTCCTACAATGAGCAGTTCTTC. It specifies CASSLKGNSYNEQFF.

This clonotype was observed many times. J is TRBJ2-2 and V is TRBV6-5; the D gene could be TRBD1 or TRBD2 (5 bases each). Germline CDR1 is MNHEY and CDR2 is SVGAGI. This CDR3 is 18 amino acids long. V dropped 0 bases and J dropped 0 bases, with 14 bases sitting between them. This CDR3 is CASSYSYGTESNTGELFF. Written as DNA, the CDR3 is TGTGCCAGCAGTTACTCGTACGGGACCGAATCGAACACCGGGGAGCTGTTTTTT.

This clonotype was observed a handful of times. The chain is built from TRBV20-1 and TRBJ1-2, with D possibly being TRBD1 (5 bases). V was clipped by 3 bases and J by 7 bases, with 18 bases between them. This CDR3 has 14 residues. Germline loops: CDR1 DFQATT, CDR2 SNEGSKA (reference sequence). CDR3 loop: CSASSWTGLLGYTF. For the CDR3, the DNA is TGCAGTGCTAGCTCCTGGACGGGGCTCCTTGGCTACACCTTC.

This clonotype appeared a few times. The rearrangement joins TRBV9 to TRBJ2-5, with TRBD2 matching 14 bases. The length of the CDR3 is 18 residues. V gave up 0 bases and J gave up 2 bases; unmatched junction bases: 6. Germline V gene data show CDR1 as SGDLS and CDR2 as YYNGEE. CDR3 nucleotide sequence: TGTGCCAGCAGCGTAGGAGAGACTAGCGGGGGGGTACAAGAGACCCAGTACTTC. Residues: CASSVGETSGGVQETQYF.

The chain recombines TRBV30 with TRBJ2-3; 9 positions agree with TRBD2. Germline values: CDR1 GTSNPN, CDR2 SVGIG (reference sequence). The CDR3 spans 15 residues. The J segment lost 6 bases and the V segment lost 7 bases, leaving 14 bases of the junction unmatched. CDR3 sequence reads: CAYKARGGWRDTQYF. In DNA form, the CDR3 reads TGTGCCTATAAAGCGCGGGGGGGCTGGAGGGATACGCAGTATTTT. Full variable domain (missing parts from reference TRBV30 and TRBJ2-3): SQTIHQWPATLVQPVGSPLSLECTVEGTSNPNLYWYRQAAGRGLQLLFYSVGIGQISSEVPQNLSASRPQDRQFILSSKKLLLSDSGFYLCAYKARGGWRDTQYFGPGTRLTVL.

DNA for the CDR3: TGTGCCAGCAGCCAACCCAGAATAGGGTACGAGACCCAGTACTTC. Protein product: CASSQPRIGYETQYF. The chain recombines TRBV3-1 with TRBJ2-5, with D unresolved. V shed 2 bases and J shed 5 bases, with 15 bases lying between them. Germline CDR1 and CDR2: LGHDT and YNNKEL (reference sequence). The CDR3 loop spans 15 amino acids.

For the CDR3, the DNA is TGTGCCAGCAGTTTGGGACTACAAGGGGGCTACACCTTC. Translated, it gives CASSLGLQGGYTF. The chain employs TRBV12-3 or TRBV12-4 and TRBJ1-2; TRBD1 is a possible D gene (5 bases). CDR3 length equals 13 residues. Trimming pared 3 bases from V and 8 bases from J, leaving 13 bases between.

V gene TRBV20-1 combines with J gene TRBJ2-3; D could derive from TRBD1 or TRBD2 (6 bases each). V was pared by 6 bases and J by 1 base, with 14 bases between. The CDR3 consists of 14 residues. Germline loops: CDR1 DFQATT, CDR2 SNEGSKA (reference sequence). The CDR3 here is CSAWGRDRTDTQYF. Written as DNA, the CDR3 is TGCAGTGCGTGGGGGCGGGACCGCACAGATACGCAGTATTTT.

In its sample, this clonotype was seen many times. The J gene is TRBJ1-4, the V gene TRBV12-3 or TRBV12-4; D is unresolved. Deletions cut 3 bases from V and 5 bases from J, with 16 bases between. This CDR3 spans 16 amino acids. CDR3 residues: CASSFASWVGNEKLFF. CDR3 nucleotides: TGTGCCAGCAGTTTTGCTTCGTGGGTGGGAAATGAAAAACTGTTTTTT.

CDR3 in DNA: TGTGCCAGCACTTCAGTCCCGGCCGGCAACGCTATGTATGGCTACACCTTC. Translated, it gives CASTSVPAGNAMYGYTF. This chain joins TRBV6-5 and TRBJ1-2; no clear D gene. This CDR3 has 17 residues. Per the germline V gene, CDR1 is MNHEY and CDR2 is SVGAGI. V was shortened by 7 bases and J by 5 bases, with 26 bases between the two germline ends.

The V and J genes are TRBV7-3 and TRBJ2-2, with D possibly matching TRBD1 (6 bases). This CDR3 is built from 14 residues. Trimming left V 5 bases short and J 7 bases short, with 14 bases between. Germline-derived CDR1 and CDR2 are SGHTA and FQGTGA. CDR3 residues: CASSLRGFGGELFF. In nucleotides, the CDR3 is TGTGCCAGCAGCCTAAGGGGGTTTGGCGGGGAGCTGTTTTTT. Full variable domain (outside the CDR3, taken from reference TRBV7-3 and TRBJ2-2): GAGVSQTPSNKVTEKGKYVELRCDPISGHTALYWYRQSLGQGPEFLIYFQGTGAADDSGLPNDRFFAVRPEGSVSTLKIQRTERGDSAVYLCASSLRGFGGELFFGEGSRLTVL.

This clonotype was seen repeatedly, ten times or more. This chain joins TRBV12-3 or TRBV12-4 and TRBJ2-4, with D possibly TRBD2 on 6 matching bases. Between the trimmed V and J ends, which lost 4 bases and 5 bases, there was a span of 12 bases. The CDR3 is 14 residues long. The CDR3 bases are TGTGCCAGCAGTTCGGGGCGGGGCCAAAACATTCAGTACTTC. It specifies CASSSGRGQNIQYF.

A few counts support this clonotype. V gene TRBV27 combines with J gene TRBJ2-6; D tentatively fits TRBD1 or TRBD2 (7 bases each). CDR3 length: 20 amino acids. The germline V gene has CDR1 MNHEY and CDR2 SMNVEV (reference sequence). With 2 bases removed from V and 0 bases from J, the gap between germline ends came to 20 bases. The CDR3 loop is CASSLREDRPIPSGANVLTF. CDR3 nucleotide sequence: TGTGCCAGCAGTTTACGGGAGGACAGGCCCATACCCTCTGGGGCCAACGTCCTGACTTTC.

This clonotype was counted many times. The chain combines TRBV12-3 or TRBV12-4 with TRBJ2-5, with D possibly called TRBD1 or TRBD2 (5 bases each). The CDR3 is 14 residues long. Trimming removed 3 bases at V and 5 bases at J, with 13 bases between. The CDR3 here is CASSLWDPGETQYF. For the CDR3, the DNA is TGTGCCAGCAGTTTGTGGGACCCAGGGGAGACCCAGTACTTC.

The chain joins TRBV7-2 to TRBJ1-4; TRBD1 is a possible D gene (5 bases). The V end was cut by 5 bases, the J end by 4 bases, with 8 bases between. The CDR3 spans 13 residues. The germline gives CDR1 SGHTA, CDR2 FQGNSA. The CDR3 is CASSGAYNEKLFF. The CDR3 DNA sequence: TGTGCCAGCAGCGGGGCCTATAATGAAAAACTGTTTTTT. The whole variable domain, filled in from reference TRBV7-2 and TRBJ1-4, reads GAGVSQSPSNKVTEKGKDVELRCDPISGHTALYWYRQSLGQGLEFLIYFQGNSAPDKSGLPSDRFSAERTGGSVSTLTIQRTQQEDSAVYLCASSGAYNEKLFFGSGTQLSVL.

This clonotype came up a few times. V and J are TRBV7-8 and TRBJ1-1, with 10 bases aligning to TRBD1. Germline trimming cut 2 bases from V and 1 base from J; bases unmatched to any gene: 4. The CDR3 is 16 amino acids. CDR1 and CDR2 (germline): SGHVS, FQNEAQ. The chain's CDR3 is CASSLIRTGGNTEAFF. Written as DNA, the CDR3 is TGTGCCAGCAGCTTAATACGGACAGGGGGGAACACTGAAGCTTTCTTT.

This clonotype was seen repeatedly, ten times or more. This chain links TRBV7-9 with TRBJ2-7; D unclear. This CDR3 contains 13 residues. Germline lookup yields CDR1 SEHNR and CDR2 FQNEAQ (reference sequence). V shed 3 bases and J shed 4 bases, with 10 bases lying between them. The CDR3 region has the DNA TGTGCCAGCAGCTTGTTAGTTCCATACGAGCAGTACTTC. It yields the protein CASSLLVPYEQYF.

This clonotype has just a few counts. The chain couples TRBV5-1 to TRBJ1-4, with D unresolved. V lost 4 bases and J 6 bases, leaving 7 bases between the germline ends. CDR1 and CDR2 (germline): SGHRS, YFSETQ. The CDR3 length is 12 residues. The CDR3 here is CASSPPDEKLFF. In nucleotides, the CDR3 is TGCGCCAGCAGCCCGCCCGATGAAAAACTGTTTTTT.

V and J are TRBV12-3 or TRBV12-4 and TRBJ2-1, with 12 nucleotides matching TRBD2. The trim removed 6 bases at V and 5 bases at J, leaving 5 bases unmatched. The CDR3 runs 15 residues. The CDR3 bases are TGTGCCAGCAGAATGGGACTAGCGGGTGACAATGAGCAGTTCTTC. Residues: CASRMGLAGDNEQFF.

This clonotype came up many times. CDR3 DNA: TGCAGTGCTAGAGATGAGGGGGCCCAAGAGACCCAGTACTTC. Its translation: CSARDEGAQETQYF. This chain uses TRBV20-1 with TRBJ2-5, with TRBD1 identical over 7 bases. V was clipped by 0 bases and J by 1 base; unmatched bases: 2. CDR3 size: 14 residues. In germline, CDR1 is DFQATT, CDR2 SNEGSKA (reference sequence).

This chain connects TRBV12-3 or TRBV12-4 to TRBJ1-2; 7 nucleotides match TRBD1. The CDR3 totals 14 residues. V shed 3 bases, J shed 4 bases, and the junction held 5 bases outside the gene matches. The CDR3 reads CASSFDRVIYGYTF. The DNA of the CDR3 is TGTGCCAGCAGTTTCGACAGGGTGATCTATGGCTACACCTTC.

Here the CDR3 DNA reads TGTGCCATCAGGGGGGGGGACAGGGGACCCACTGAAGCTTTCTTT. Its protein product is CAIRGGDRGPTEAFF. The chain couples TRBV10-3 to TRBJ1-1; 10 bases align to TRBD1. This CDR3 comprises 15 residues. V dropped 6 bases and J dropped 4; count of bases not matched to a gene: 8. The germline gives CDR1 ENHRY, CDR2 SYGVKD.

V is TRBV10-3 and J is TRBJ2-7, with 7 bases lining up with TRBD1. This CDR3 is built from 15 residues. Germline CDR1 and CDR2: ENHRY and SYGVKD. The trim removed 2 bases at V and 0 bases at J, leaving 4 bases unmatched. CDR3 sequence (DNA): TGTGCCATCAGTGAGGCGACAGGGTCCTCCTACGAGCAGTACTTC. Its protein is CAISEATGSSYEQYF.